This is a list of T cell receptor beta chains from one sample in a study of blood T cell repertoires in COVID-19. Here immunoSEQ multiplex PCR was the method, and the copy in TCRdb shows in-frame clones only, minus some. The data contain 90,000 or so clones, less than 75% of them singletons. Input material: peripheral blood. These receptors all come from a woman aged 55-75 years in a cohort sampled during active or convalescent COVID-19. The CDR3 runs from the conserved cysteine through the conserved F or W. The order of the fields is D gene, V gene, clone size, J gene, CDR3 protein, CDR3 DNA. The D gene is left open where the match is weak. Expanded clones get a size class; other rows say once, few or many, or leave the size out.

NA	TRBV11-3	NA	TRBJ2-1	CASSPSRGVLVGNEQFF	TGTGCCAGCAGCCCTTCCCGCGGGGTCTTGGTAGGTAATGAGCAGTTCTTC
NA	TRBV27	once	TRBJ1-2	CASSLFRRGSGLDGYTF	TGTGCCAGCAGTTTATTTCGACGGGGCTCTGGACTAGATGGCTACACCTTC
NA	TRBV14	NA	TRBJ1-1	CASSQVGRMYTEAFF	TGTGCCAGCAGCCAAGTTGGCAGAATGTACACTGAAGCTTTCTTT
TRBD2	TRBV5-1	few	TRBJ2-3	CASSPGLAGATDTQYF	TGCGCCAGCAGCCCTGGACTAGCGGGGGCCACAGATACGCAGTATTTT
NA	TRBV28	NA	TRBJ1-4	CASSFIWGANEKLFF	TGTGCCAGCAGTTTTATTTGGGGGGCTAATGAAAAACTGTTTTTT
TRBD2	TRBV3-1/TRBV3-2	few	TRBJ2-5	CASSQDVGTSGGAAETQYF	TGTGCCAGCAGCCAAGATGTGGGGACTAGCGGGGGGGCTGCAGAGACCCAGTACTTC
TRBD1	TRBV27	NA	TRBJ1-1	CASSLTTGAEAFF	TGTGCCAGCAGTCTGACTACAGGGGCTGAAGCTTTCTTT
NA	TRBV18	NA	TRBJ2-7	CASSPGGGLSYEQYF	TGTGCCAGCTCACCAGGCGGGGGCCTCTCCTACGAGCAGTACTTC
NA	TRBV6-5	NA	TRBJ2-7	CASSSGGHLYEQYF	TGTGCCAGCAGTTCGGGGGGCCACCTATACGAGCAGTACTTC
TRBD1	TRBV29-1	NA	TRBJ1-2	CSALTGYGYTF	TGCAGCGCGCTGACAGGGTATGGCTACACCTTC
TRBD1	TRBV12-5	once	TRBJ1-4	CASGLETGEGEKLFF	TGTGCTAGTGGTTTGGAGACAGGGGAGGGCGAAAAACTGTTTTTT
TRBD1	TRBV7-8	NA	TRBJ2-7	CASSLERQGEYEQYF	TGTGCCAGCAGCTTAGAGCGCCAGGGGGAATACGAGCAGTACTTC
NA	TRBV25-1	NA	TRBJ1-6	CASSERYSYNSPLHF	TGTGCCAGCAGTGAGCGGTACTCCTATAATTCACCCCTCCACTTT
TRBD1	TRBV23-1	once	TRBJ2-5	CASNRGQGSIKLQETQYF	TGCGCCAGCAACCGAGGACAGGGTTCGATAAAACTCCAAGAGACCCAGTACTTC